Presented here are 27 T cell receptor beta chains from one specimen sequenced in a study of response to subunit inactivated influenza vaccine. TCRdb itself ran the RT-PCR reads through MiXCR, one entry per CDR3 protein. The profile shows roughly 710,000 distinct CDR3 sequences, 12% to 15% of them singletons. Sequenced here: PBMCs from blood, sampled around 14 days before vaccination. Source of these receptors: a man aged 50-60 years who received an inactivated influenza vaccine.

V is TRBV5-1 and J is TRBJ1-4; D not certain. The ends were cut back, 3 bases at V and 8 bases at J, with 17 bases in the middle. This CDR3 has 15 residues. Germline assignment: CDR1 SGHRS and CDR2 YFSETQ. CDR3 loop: CASSWSMGSDEKLFF. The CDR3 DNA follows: TGCGCCAGCAGCTGGAGTATGGGTTCTGACGAAAAACTGTTTTTT.

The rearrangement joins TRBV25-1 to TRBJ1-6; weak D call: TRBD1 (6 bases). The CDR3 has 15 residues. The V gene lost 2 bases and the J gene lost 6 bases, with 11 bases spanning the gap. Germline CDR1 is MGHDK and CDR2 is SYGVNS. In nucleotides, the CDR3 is TGTGCCAGCAGTGAAGGAGTCAGGGGTAATTCACCCCTCCACTTT. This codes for CASSEGVRGNSPLHF.

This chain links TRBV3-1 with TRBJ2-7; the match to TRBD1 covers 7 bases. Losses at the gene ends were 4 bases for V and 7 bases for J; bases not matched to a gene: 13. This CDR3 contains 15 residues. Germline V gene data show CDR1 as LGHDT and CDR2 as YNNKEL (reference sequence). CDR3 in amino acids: CASSRRQGPANEQYF. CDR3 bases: TGTGCCAGCAGCCGGCGACAGGGCCCCGCTAATGAGCAGTACTTC.

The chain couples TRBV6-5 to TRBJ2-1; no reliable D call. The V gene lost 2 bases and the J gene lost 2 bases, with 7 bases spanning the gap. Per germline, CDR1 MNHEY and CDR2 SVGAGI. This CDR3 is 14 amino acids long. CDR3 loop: CASSYASPYNEQFF. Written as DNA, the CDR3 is TGTGCCAGCAGTTACGCTAGTCCCTACAATGAGCAGTTCTTC.

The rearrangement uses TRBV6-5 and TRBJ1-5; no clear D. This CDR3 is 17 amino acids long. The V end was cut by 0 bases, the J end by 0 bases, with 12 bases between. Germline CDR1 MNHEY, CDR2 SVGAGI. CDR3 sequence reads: CASSYSYPSYSNQPQHF. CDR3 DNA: TGTGCCAGCAGTTACTCGTACCCGTCCTATAGCAATCAGCCCCAGCATTTT.

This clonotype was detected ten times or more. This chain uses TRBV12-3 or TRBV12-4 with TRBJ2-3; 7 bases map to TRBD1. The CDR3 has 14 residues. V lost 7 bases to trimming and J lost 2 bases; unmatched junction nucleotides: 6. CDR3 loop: CASTPGQHTDTQYF. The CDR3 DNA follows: TGTGCCAGCACCCCGGGACAGCACACAGATACGCAGTATTTT.

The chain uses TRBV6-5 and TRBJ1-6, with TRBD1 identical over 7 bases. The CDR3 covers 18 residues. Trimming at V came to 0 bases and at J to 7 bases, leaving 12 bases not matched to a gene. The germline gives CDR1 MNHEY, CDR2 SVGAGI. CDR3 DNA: TGTGCCAGCAGTTACTCGATCACGAGGGGACAGCTCAATTCACCCCTCCACTTT. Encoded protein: CASSYSITRGQLNSPLHF.

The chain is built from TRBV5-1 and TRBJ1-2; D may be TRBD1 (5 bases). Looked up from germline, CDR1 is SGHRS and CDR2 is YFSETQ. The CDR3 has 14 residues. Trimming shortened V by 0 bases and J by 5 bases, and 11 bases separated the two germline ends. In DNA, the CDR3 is TGCGCCAGCAGCTTGGCCGACAGTCCTTATGGCTACACCTTC. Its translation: CASSLADSPYGYTF.

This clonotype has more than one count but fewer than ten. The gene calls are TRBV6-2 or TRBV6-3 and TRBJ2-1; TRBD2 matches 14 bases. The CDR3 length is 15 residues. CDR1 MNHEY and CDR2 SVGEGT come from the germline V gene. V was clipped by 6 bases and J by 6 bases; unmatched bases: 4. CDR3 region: CASRGTSGGSNEQFF. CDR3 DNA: TGTGCCAGCAGGGGGACTAGCGGGGGCTCCAATGAGCAGTTCTTC.

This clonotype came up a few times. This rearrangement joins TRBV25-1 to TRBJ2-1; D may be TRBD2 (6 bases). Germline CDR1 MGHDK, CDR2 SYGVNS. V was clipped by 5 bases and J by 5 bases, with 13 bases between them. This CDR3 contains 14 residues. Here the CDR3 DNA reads TGTGCCAGCAGTAGACCGGGACTTAACAATGAGCAGTTCTTC. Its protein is CASSRPGLNNEQFF.

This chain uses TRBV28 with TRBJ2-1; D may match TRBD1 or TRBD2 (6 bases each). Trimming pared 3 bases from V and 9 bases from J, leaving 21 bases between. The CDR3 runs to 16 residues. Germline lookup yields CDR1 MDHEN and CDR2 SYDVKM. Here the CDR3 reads CASSLNPRGLAPEQFF. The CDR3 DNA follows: TGTGCCAGCAGTTTGAACCCCCGGGGGCTAGCGCCTGAGCAGTTCTTC.

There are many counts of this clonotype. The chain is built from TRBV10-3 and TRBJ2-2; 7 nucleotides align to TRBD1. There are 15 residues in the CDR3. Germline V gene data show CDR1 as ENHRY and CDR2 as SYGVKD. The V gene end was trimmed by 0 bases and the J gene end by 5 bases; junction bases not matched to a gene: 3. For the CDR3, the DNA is TGTGCCATCAGTGAGTCCTCCAGGGGGACCGGGGAGCTGTTTTTT. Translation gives CAISESSRGTGELFF.

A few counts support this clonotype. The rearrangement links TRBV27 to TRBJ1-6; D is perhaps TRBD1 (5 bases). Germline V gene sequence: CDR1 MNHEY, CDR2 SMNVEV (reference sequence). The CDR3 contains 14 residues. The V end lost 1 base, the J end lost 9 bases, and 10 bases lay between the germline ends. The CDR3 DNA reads TGTGCCAGCAGTTTATATCAGGGAGGTTCACCCCTCCACTTT. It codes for CASSLYQGGSPLHF.

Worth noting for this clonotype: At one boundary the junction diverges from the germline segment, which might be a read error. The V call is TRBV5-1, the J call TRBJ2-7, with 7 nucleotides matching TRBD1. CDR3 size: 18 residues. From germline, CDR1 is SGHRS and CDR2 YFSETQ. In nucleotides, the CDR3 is TGCGCCAGCGGCTTTGGCCGGGACAGTGACCTTATATTGGACGAGCAGTACTTC. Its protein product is CASGFGRDSDLILDEQYF.

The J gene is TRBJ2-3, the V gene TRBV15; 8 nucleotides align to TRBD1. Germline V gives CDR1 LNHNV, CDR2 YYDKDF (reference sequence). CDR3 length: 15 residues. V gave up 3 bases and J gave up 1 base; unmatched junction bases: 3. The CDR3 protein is CATSRDRAGTDTQYF. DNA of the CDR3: TGTGCCACCAGCAGGGACAGGGCAGGCACAGATACGCAGTATTTT.

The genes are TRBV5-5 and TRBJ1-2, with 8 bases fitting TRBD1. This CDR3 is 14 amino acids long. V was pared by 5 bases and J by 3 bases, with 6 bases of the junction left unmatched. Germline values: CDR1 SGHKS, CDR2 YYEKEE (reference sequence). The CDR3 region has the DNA TGTGCCAGCAGTCCGGGACAGGTAGACTATGGCTACACCTTC. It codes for CASSPGQVDYGYTF.

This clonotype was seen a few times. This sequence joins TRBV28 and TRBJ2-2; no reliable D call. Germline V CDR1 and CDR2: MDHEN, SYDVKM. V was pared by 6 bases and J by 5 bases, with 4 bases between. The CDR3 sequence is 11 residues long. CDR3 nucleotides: TGTGCCAGCAGGCAGACCGGGGAGCTGTTTTTT. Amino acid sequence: CASRQTGELFF.

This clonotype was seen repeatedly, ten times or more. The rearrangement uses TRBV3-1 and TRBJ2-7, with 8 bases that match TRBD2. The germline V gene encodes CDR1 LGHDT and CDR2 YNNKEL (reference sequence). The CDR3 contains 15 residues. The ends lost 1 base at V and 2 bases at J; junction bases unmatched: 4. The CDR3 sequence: CASSQAGGLAYEQYF. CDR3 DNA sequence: TGTGCCAGCAGCCAAGCCGGGGGACTAGCCTACGAGCAGTACTTC.

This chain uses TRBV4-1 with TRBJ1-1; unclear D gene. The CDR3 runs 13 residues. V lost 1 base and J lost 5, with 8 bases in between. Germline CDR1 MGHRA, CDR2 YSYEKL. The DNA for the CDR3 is TGCGCCAGCAGCCAAGTCCCAGGAACTGAAGCTTTCTTT. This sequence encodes CASSQVPGTEAFF.

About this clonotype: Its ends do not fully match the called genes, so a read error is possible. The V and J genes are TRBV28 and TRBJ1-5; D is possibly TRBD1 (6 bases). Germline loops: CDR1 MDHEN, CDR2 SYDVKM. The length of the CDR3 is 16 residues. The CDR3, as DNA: TGTGCCAGCAGCTTAGGGGGGACGATTAGCAATCAGTCCCAGCATTTT. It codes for CASSLGGTISNQSQHF.

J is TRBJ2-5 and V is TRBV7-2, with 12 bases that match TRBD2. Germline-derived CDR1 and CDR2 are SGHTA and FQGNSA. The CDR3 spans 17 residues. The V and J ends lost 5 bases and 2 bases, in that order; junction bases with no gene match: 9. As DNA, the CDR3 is TGTGCCAGCAGCCATCCTAGCGGGAGGGCGTTACAAGAGACCCAGTACTTC. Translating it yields CASSHPSGRALQETQYF.

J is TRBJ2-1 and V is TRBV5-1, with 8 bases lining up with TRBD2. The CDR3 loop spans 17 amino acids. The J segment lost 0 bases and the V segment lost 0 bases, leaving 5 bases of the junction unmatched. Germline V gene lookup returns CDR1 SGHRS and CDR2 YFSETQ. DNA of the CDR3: TGCGCCAGCAGCTTGGGAGCGGGGGCCAGCTCCTACAATGAGCAGTTCTTC. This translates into CASSLGAGASSYNEQFF.

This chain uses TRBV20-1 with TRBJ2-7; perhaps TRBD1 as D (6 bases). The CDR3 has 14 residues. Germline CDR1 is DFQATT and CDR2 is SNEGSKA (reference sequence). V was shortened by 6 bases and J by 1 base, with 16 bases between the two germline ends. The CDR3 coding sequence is TGCAGTGCCGCTAGGTACAGGGATTCCTACGAGCAGTACTTC. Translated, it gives CSAARYRDSYEQYF.

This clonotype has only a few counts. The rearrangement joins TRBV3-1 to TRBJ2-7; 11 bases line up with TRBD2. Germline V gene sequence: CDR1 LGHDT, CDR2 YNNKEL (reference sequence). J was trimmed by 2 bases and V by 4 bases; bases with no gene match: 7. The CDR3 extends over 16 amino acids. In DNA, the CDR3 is TGTGCCAGCAGCCCTAGCGGACTAGCGGGCGCCTACGAGCAGTACTTC. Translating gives CASSPSGLAGAYEQYF.

CDR3 nucleotide sequence: TGTGCCAGCAGTTACTCCGTGGGCGGGAGGGGAGCTGAGCAGTTCTTC. Translating it yields CASSYSVGGRGAEQFF. The chain links TRBV6-2 or TRBV6-3 to TRBJ2-1, with 9 bases fitting TRBD2. Germline CDR1 is MNHEY and CDR2 is SVGEGT. CDR3 length equals 16 residues. V was pared by 0 bases and J by 9 bases, with 9 bases of the junction left unmatched.

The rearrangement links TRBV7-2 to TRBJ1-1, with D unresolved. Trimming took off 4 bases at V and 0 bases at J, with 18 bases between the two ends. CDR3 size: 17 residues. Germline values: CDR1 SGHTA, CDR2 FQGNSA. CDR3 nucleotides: TGTGCCAGCAGCTCTAGTTGGGGAGGACGCATGAACACTGAAGCTTTCTTT. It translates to CASSSSWGGRMNTEAFF.

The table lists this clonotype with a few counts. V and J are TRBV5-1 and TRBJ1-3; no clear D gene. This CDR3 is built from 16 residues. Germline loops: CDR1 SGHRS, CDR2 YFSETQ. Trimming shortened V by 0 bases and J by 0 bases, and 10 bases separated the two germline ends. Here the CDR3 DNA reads TGCGCCAGCAGCTTGGCCGGGATCCGCTCTGGAAACACCATATATTTT. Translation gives CASSLAGIRSGNTIYF.